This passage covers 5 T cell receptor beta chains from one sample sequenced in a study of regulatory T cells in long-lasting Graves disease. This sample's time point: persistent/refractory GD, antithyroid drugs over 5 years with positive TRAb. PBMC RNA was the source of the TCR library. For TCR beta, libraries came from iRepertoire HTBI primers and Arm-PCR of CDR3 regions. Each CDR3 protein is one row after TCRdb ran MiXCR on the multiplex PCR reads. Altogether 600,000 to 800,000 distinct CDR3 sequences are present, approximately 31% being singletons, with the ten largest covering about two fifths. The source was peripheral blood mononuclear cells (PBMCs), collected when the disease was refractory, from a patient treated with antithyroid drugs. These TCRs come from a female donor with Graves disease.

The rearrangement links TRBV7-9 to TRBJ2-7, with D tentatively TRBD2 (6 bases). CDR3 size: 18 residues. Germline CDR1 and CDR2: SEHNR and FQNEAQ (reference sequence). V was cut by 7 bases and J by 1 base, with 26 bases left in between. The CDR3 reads CASIRPRASVEGSYEQYF. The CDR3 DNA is TGTGCCAGCATCCGCCCCCGGGCTAGCGTTGAAGGGTCCTACGAGCAGTACTTC.

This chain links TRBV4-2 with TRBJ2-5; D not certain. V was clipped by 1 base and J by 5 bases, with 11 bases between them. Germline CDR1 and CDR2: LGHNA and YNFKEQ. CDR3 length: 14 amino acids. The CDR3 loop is CASSQVGIGETQYF. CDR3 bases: TGTGCCAGCAGCCAAGTAGGGATAGGGGAGACCCAGTACTTC.

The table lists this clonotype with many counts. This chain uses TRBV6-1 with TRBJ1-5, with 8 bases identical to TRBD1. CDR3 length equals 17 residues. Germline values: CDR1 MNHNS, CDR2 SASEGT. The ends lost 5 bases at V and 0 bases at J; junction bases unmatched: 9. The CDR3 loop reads CASSRTGRLYSNQPQHF. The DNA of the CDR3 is TGTGCCAGCAGTCGGACAGGGAGGCTTTATAGCAATCAGCCCCAGCATTTT.

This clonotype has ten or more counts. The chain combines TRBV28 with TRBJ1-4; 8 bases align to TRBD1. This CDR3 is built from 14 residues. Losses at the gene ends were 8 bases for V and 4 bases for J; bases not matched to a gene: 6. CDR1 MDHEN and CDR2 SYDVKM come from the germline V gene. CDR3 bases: TGTGCCAGCTCACCAGACAGGGGTAATGAAAAACTGTTTTTT. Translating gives CASSPDRGNEKLFF.

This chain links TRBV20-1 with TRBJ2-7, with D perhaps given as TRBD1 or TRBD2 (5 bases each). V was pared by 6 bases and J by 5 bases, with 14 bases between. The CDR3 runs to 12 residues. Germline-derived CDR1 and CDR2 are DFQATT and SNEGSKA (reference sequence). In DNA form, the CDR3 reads TGCAGTGCGCAGGTGGGGGACCACGAGCAGTACTTC. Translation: CSAQVGDHEQYF.